Each of the 27 T cell receptor beta chains below was sequenced from the same sample in a study of identical twins. MiXCR, run by TCRdb on the 5' RACE reads, gives a single entry per CDR3 protein. The table lists under 900,000 distinct CDR3 sequences, 15% to 20% of them singletons. These same data were also listed under a study on T cells expressing NK-cell markers.

Sequenced material: PBMCs. The receptors were gathered from a woman between 18 and 30 years old in good health.

This chain uses TRBV11-2 with TRBJ2-2, with D possibly being TRBD1 (5 bases). CDR3 length: 21 residues. V shed 3 bases and J shed 5 bases, with 31 bases lying between them. Germline V lookup: CDR1 SGHAT, CDR2 FQNNGV. The CDR3 spells CASSFWIVGRTPDPGTGELFF. CDR3 sequence (DNA): TGTGCCAGCAGCTTCTGGATAGTGGGGCGGACACCCGATCCTGGTACCGGGGAGCTGTTTTTT.

This clonotype was counted a few times. J is TRBJ2-2 and V is TRBV7-9, with 7 bases lining up with TRBD1. The V gene's germline CDR1 is SEHNR and CDR2 FQNEAQ (reference sequence). The trim removed 5 bases at V and 1 base at J, leaving 4 bases unmatched. CDR3 length: 15 residues. CDR3 region: CASSQTGKNTGELFF. The CDR3 nucleotides read TGTGCCAGCAGCCAGACAGGGAAGAACACCGGGGAGCTGTTTTTT.

This rearrangement joins TRBV19 to TRBJ2-7; 9 nucleotides agree with TRBD2. V shed 6 bases and J 6 bases; nucleotides not matched to a gene: 12. The CDR3 loop spans 15 amino acids. Germline V CDR1 and CDR2: LNHDA, SQIVND (reference sequence). CDR3 region: CASRNLGGRASEQYF. CDR3 DNA: TGTGCCAGTAGGAATCTGGGCGGGAGGGCGTCCGAGCAGTACTTC.

This clonotype was found a few times. V is TRBV6-2 or TRBV6-3 and J is TRBJ1-1, with 10 positions matching TRBD1. The V segment lost 5 bases and the J segment 2 bases; nucleotides outside the gene matches: 8. CDR1 MNHEY and CDR2 SVGEGT come from the germline V gene. There are 16 residues in the CDR3. The CDR3 is CASSGDRGLLNTEAFF. CDR3 nucleotides: TGTGCCAGCAGTGGAGACAGGGGGCTCCTTAACACTGAAGCTTTCTTT.

On this clonotype: The CDR3 does not end in the conserved phenylalanine or tryptophan, so this is likely a read error. The rearrangement uses TRBV7-9 and TRBJ2-7; D is ambiguous. The CDR3 totals 12 residues. Germline-derived CDR1 and CDR2 are SEHNR and FQNEAQ (reference sequence). Trimming cost V 5 bases and J 4 bases, with 9 bases left between them. Written as DNA, the CDR3 is TGTGCCAGCAGCACGGACCCGTACGAGCAGTACTTA. Its protein is CASSTDPYEQYL.

V and J are TRBV4-3 and TRBJ2-1; D is possibly TRBD1 or TRBD2 (6 bases each). The CDR3 contains 16 residues. The V end lost 0 bases, the J end lost 5 bases, and 14 bases lay between the germline ends. CDR1 and CDR2 (germline): LGHNA, YSLEER. As DNA, the CDR3 is TGCGCCAGCAGCCAAGAGGGGGGCGGGGCAAACAATGAGCAGTTCTTC. Protein: CASSQEGGGANNEQFF.

The V gene is TRBV20-1, the J gene TRBJ2-3; 10 bases are a match to TRBD2. This CDR3 spans 12 amino acids. Germline trimming cut 1 base from V and 15 bases from J; bases unmatched to any gene: 7. Germline V gene data show CDR1 as DFQATT and CDR2 as SNEGSKA (reference sequence). In nucleotides, the CDR3 is TGCAGTGCTAGAGTTAGCGGGAGGAATACTTATTTT. This gives the protein CSARVSGRNTYF.

The chain links TRBV5-1 to TRBJ2-1; TRBD2 agrees at 13 bases. Per the germline V gene, CDR1 is SGHRS and CDR2 is YFSETQ. V lost 4 bases to trimming and J lost 8 bases; unmatched junction nucleotides: 21. There are 20 residues in the CDR3. The CDR3 DNA is TGCGCCAGCAGCCAGCTCCCTACTAGCGGGAGGGCCGTTCCCACCCATGAGCAGTTCTTC. This encodes CASSQLPTSGRAVPTHEQFF.

This clonotype turned up a few times. The CDR3 DNA is TGCAGTGCTAGGGGACAGGGAGGGACCTACGAGCAGTACTTC. This encodes CSARGQGGTYEQYF. The chain employs TRBV20-1 and TRBJ2-7; 9 bases line up with TRBD1. Germline CDR1 and CDR2: DFQATT and SNEGSKA (reference sequence). The V gene end was trimmed by 3 bases and the J gene end by 2 bases; junction bases not matched to a gene: 5. The CDR3 is made up of 14 amino acids.

The V and J genes are TRBV5-1 and TRBJ2-1; no clear D gene. Deletions cut 1 base from V and 5 bases from J, with 10 bases between. The CDR3 extends over 14 amino acids. Germline lookup yields CDR1 SGHRS and CDR2 YFSETQ. The CDR3 sequence is CASSLMSADNEQFF. CDR3 bases: TGCGCCAGCAGCTTGATGTCTGCGGACAATGAGCAGTTCTTC.

V gene TRBV20-1 combines with J gene TRBJ2-3; 10 positions match TRBD2. This CDR3 spans 15 amino acids. Germline CDR1 is DFQATT and CDR2 is SNEGSKA (reference sequence). V shed 6 bases, J shed 2 bases, and the junction held 8 bases outside the gene matches. CDR3 sequence (DNA): TGCAGTGCAACCGGACTAGCGGATCCCACAGATACGCAGTATTTT. The encoded protein is CSATGLADPTDTQYF.

The DNA of the CDR3 is TGTGCCAGCAGTTTATGGACGGGGAGCTCTGGAAACACCATATATTTT. Translating gives CASSLWTGSSGNTIYF. The chain carries TRBV28 and TRBJ1-3; no clear D. The CDR3 covers 16 residues. V was cut by 0 bases and J by 0 bases, with 9 bases left in between. Looked up from germline, CDR1 is MDHEN and CDR2 is SYDVKM.

The chain couples TRBV20-1 to TRBJ2-2; D unclear. CDR1 is DFQATT, CDR2 SNEGSKA, per germline (reference sequence). This CDR3 contains 12 residues. V lost 0 bases to trimming and J lost 5 bases, with 4 bases between them. Here the CDR3 DNA reads TGCAGTGCTAGAGATTTGACCGGGGAGCTGTTTTTT. The encoded protein is CSARDLTGELFF.

This clonotype has more than one count but fewer than ten. The gene calls are TRBV2 and TRBJ1-2; D not certain. CDR3 size: 17 residues. Trimming shortened V by 3 bases and J by 2 bases, and 19 bases separated the two germline ends. Germline CDR1 reads SNHLY; CDR2 reads FYNNEI. The CDR3 protein is CASSDPQEYFANYGYTF. CDR3 coding DNA: TGTGCCAGCAGTGATCCTCAGGAATATTTTGCGAACTATGGCTACACCTTC.

The table lists this clonotype with many counts. This rearrangement joins TRBV7-9 to TRBJ2-5; D is ambiguous. CDR3 length: 13 residues. The germline V gene has CDR1 SEHNR and CDR2 FQNEAQ (reference sequence). The V and J ends lost 1 base and 3 bases respectively, with 6 bases between them. CDR3 in DNA: TGTGCCAGCAGCTTAGTAGGGAAAGAGACCCAGTACTTC. Translating it yields CASSLVGKETQYF.

The rearrangement uses TRBV2 and TRBJ2-2; perhaps D is TRBD1 or TRBD2 (6 bases each). The V end lost 6 bases, the J end lost 4 bases, and 18 bases lay between the germline ends. The CDR3 runs 16 residues. CDR1 and CDR2 (germline): SNHLY, FYNNEI. The CDR3 nucleotides are TGTGCCAGCAGCCACCGGCCGGGGGCCCTCACCGGGGAGCTGTTTTTT. This sequence encodes CASSHRPGALTGELFF.

This clonotype was seen more than once but under ten times. The chain recombines TRBV5-1 with TRBJ2-1; TRBD1 might be the D (6 bases). V dropped 1 base and J dropped 4 bases, with 9 bases sitting between them. The CDR3 totals 14 residues. Germline V CDR1 and CDR2: SGHRS, YFSETQ. In DNA, the CDR3 is TGCGCCAGCAGCTTGCAGGGGCTATACAATGAGCAGTTCTTC. Translation gives CASSLQGLYNEQFF. Based on the CDR3 plus reference TRBV5-1 and TRBJ2-1, the full variable domain is KAGVTQTPRYLIKTRGQQVTLSCSPISGHRSVSWYQQTPGQGLQFLFEYFSETQRNKGNFPGRFSGRQFSNSRSEMNVSTLELGDSALYLCASSLQGLYNEQFFGPGTRLTVL.

This clonotype occurred a few times. The CDR3 region has the DNA TGTGCCAGCAGTACTAGCGGGGGACTCAATGAGCAGTTCTTC. It yields the protein CASSTSGGLNEQFF. This rearrangement joins TRBV12-3 or TRBV12-4 to TRBJ2-1; 11 positions match TRBD2. V shed 5 bases and J 6 bases; nucleotides not matched to a gene: 3. The CDR3 loop spans 14 amino acids.

V is TRBV4-2 and J is TRBJ2-5; 10 bases are shared with TRBD2. Trimming cost V 4 bases and J 3 bases; bases outside gene matches: 14. The CDR3 is 18 amino acids. Germline CDR1 is LGHNA and CDR2 is YNFKEQ. The CDR3 DNA reads TGTGCCAGCAGCCCACCGACCCTGGGACTAGCGAGGAAAGAGACCCAGTACTTC. Its translation is CASSPPTLGLARKETQYF.

This clonotype was seen at least ten times. V and J are TRBV5-1 and TRBJ1-1; D is possibly TRBD1 (6 bases). Deletions cut 0 bases from V and 0 bases from J, with 12 bases between. CDR1 is SGHRS and CDR2 is YFSETQ in the germline V gene. CDR3 size: 16 residues. DNA of the CDR3: TGCGCCAGCAGCTTGGTTGGGGGCGCGTTGAACACTGAAGCTTTCTTT. It encodes CASSLVGGALNTEAFF.

The chain links TRBV12-3 or TRBV12-4 to TRBJ2-5; tentatively, D is TRBD2 (6 bases). The V end was cut by 6 bases, the J end by 4 bases, with 18 bases between. This CDR3 comprises 15 residues. The CDR3 spells CASSPRRGNRETQYF. The CDR3 coding sequence is TGTGCCAGCAGCCCCCGGCGCGGGAATCGAGAGACCCAGTACTTC.

This clonotype was observed a few times. The rearrangement links TRBV4-3 to TRBJ2-3; 8 bases are shared with TRBD2. The CDR3 runs to 14 residues. Germline V CDR1 and CDR2: LGHNA, YSLEER. V lost 4 bases, J lost 3 bases, and 3 bases stayed unmatched. The CDR3 region has the DNA TGCGCCAGCAGCCGAGGACTAGCAACAGATACGCAGTATTTT. It specifies CASSRGLATDTQYF.

The chain is built from TRBV7-6 and TRBJ2-7; 8 bases are a match to TRBD1. V lost 5 bases to trimming and J lost 3 bases; unmatched junction nucleotides: 9. This CDR3 region has 15 residues. Germline V CDR1 and CDR2: SGHVS, FNYEAQ. In DNA form, the CDR3 reads TGTGCCAGCAGCACCCTCAGGGGGCCCTACTACGAGCAGTACTTC. It translates to CASSTLRGPYYEQYF.

This clonotype was observed many times. The chain joins TRBV6-1 to TRBJ2-2, with D possibly being TRBD2 (5 bases). V gave up 5 bases and J gave up 5 bases, with 12 bases separating them. The CDR3 consists of 14 residues. Germline lookup yields CDR1 MNHNS and CDR2 SASEGT. DNA of the CDR3: TGTGCCAGCAGTCGAGGGAAAGGAACCGGGGAGCTGTTTTTT. It codes for CASSRGKGTGELFF.

The table lists this clonotype with a few counts. J is TRBJ2-7 and V is TRBV3-1; a possible D gene is TRBD2 (6 bases). This CDR3 contains 13 residues. Trimming took off 1 base at V and 3 bases at J, with 7 bases between the two ends. CDR1 and CDR2 from the germline V gene are LGHDT and YNNKEL (reference sequence). This chain's CDR3 is CASSQGLDYEQYF. DNA for the CDR3: TGTGCCAGCAGCCAAGGACTAGACTACGAGCAGTACTTC.

This clonotype occurred a few times. The chain employs TRBV20-1 and TRBJ2-7; D not certain. Germline-derived CDR1 and CDR2 are DFQATT and SNEGSKA (reference sequence). CDR3 size: 15 residues. V was shortened by 5 bases and J by 2 bases, with 19 bases between the two germline ends. The CDR3 here is CSARALFIRPYEQYF. In nucleotides, the CDR3 is TGCAGTGCTCGGGCCCTTTTCATCCGCCCCTACGAGCAGTACTTC.

This clonotype has more than one count but fewer than ten. This sequence joins TRBV12-3 or TRBV12-4 and TRBJ1-1; D gene unclear. V was trimmed by 5 bases and J by 0 bases, leaving 7 bases between them. The CDR3 spans 13 residues. CDR3 nucleotides: TGTGCCAGCAGTATCGACGTGAACACTGAAGCTTTCTTT. Encoded protein: CASSIDVNTEAFF.